This TCR beta chain is from a study of identical twins. Study-wide points: Analyses of zero insertions could be partly confounded by invariant MAIT and iNKT cells. Out-of-frame TCR alpha sharing in monozygotic twins exceeded recombination model predictions. Conclusions were drawn cross-sectionally by statistical analysis, without following the same donors.

Template switching added a universal primer site, and cDNA bore unique molecular identifiers. TCRdb recomputed calls from the 5' RACE reads with MiXCR, one row per CDR3 protein. The profile shows around 470,000 distinct CDR3 sequences, around 14% of them singletons. V shed 2 bases, J shed 3 bases, and the junction held 3 bases outside the gene matches. CDR3 length: 14 residues. CDR1 is LGHDT, CDR2 YNNKEL, per germline (reference sequence). For this clonotype: Its specificity is not known.

These data also featured in a second study, about yellow fever vaccine responses in identical twins.

This rearrangement joins TRBV3-1 to TRBJ2-7; 8 bases line up with TRBD1. The TCR was taken from a young woman in good health. The sample taken for sequencing was CD4+ T cells sorted from blood. CDR3 in DNA: TGTGCCAGCAGCCAAAGTGGGACAGGCTACGAGCAGTACTTC. Translated, it gives CASSQSGTGYEQYF.